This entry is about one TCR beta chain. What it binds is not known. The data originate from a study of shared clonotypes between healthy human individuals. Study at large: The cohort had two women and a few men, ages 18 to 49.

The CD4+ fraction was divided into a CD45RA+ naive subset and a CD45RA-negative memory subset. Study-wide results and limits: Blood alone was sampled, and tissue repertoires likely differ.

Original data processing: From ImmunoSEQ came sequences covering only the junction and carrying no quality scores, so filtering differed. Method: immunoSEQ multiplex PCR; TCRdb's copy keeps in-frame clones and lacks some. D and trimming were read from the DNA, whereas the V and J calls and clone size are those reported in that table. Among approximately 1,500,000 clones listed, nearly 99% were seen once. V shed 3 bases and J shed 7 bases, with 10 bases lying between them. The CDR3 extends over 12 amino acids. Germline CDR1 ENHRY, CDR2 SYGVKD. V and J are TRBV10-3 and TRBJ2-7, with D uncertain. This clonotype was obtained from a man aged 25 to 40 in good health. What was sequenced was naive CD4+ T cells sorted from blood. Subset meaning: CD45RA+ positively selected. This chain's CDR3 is CAISDRFGEQYF. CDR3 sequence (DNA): TGTGCCATCAGTGACAGGTTCGGTGAGCAGTACTTC.